Each of the 29 T cell receptor beta chains below was sequenced from the same sample in a study of T cells in localized non-small cell lung cancer. TCRdb keeps only in-frame clones here, not all; method: immunoSEQ multiplex PCR. The sample consists of more than 15,000 clones, about 85% of them appearing once. The material sequenced was peripheral blood, taken before any cancer treatment. The receptors shown here come from a male donor at least 60 years old with stage I lung adenocarcinoma.

This chain joins TRBV6-5 and TRBJ1-2, with no clear D. This CDR3 region has 14 residues. Trimming took off 4 bases at V and 2 bases at J, with 11 bases between the two ends. Germline lookup yields CDR1 MNHEY and CDR2 SVGAGI. The CDR3 is CASSSTPENYGYTF. CDR3 sequence (DNA): TGTGCCAGCAGTTCAACCCCCGAGAACTATGGCTACACCTTC.

In DNA form, the CDR3 reads TGCGCCAGCAGCCTCATAGGAGGGGCAGAGGAGACCCAGTACTTC. Translation: CASSLIGGAEETQYF. This chain links TRBV4-3 with TRBJ2-5; a possible D gene is TRBD2 (6 bases). Germline-derived CDR1 and CDR2 are LGHNA and YSLEER. The CDR3 totals 15 residues. Deletions cut 4 bases from V and 5 bases from J, with 17 bases between.

This chain connects TRBV2 to TRBJ1-1, with a weak D call TRBD1 (6 bases). Germline CDR1 SNHLY, CDR2 FYNNEI. The V end was cut by 4 bases, the J end by 0 bases, with 9 bases between. This CDR3 has 14 residues. This CDR3 reads CASSVDRMNTEAFF. Here the CDR3 DNA reads TGTGCCAGCAGTGTAGACAGGATGAACACTGAAGCTTTCTTT.

V usage is TRBV4-1 and J usage is TRBJ1-2; the match to TRBD1 covers 7 bases. V shed 4 bases and J 6 bases; nucleotides not matched to a gene: 8. The length of the CDR3 is 14 residues. The germline V gene encodes CDR1 MGHRA and CDR2 YSYEKL. CDR3 bases: TGCGCCAGCAGCCGCCCGGACAGGAGCGATGGCTACACCTTC. This gives the protein CASSRPDRSDGYTF.

The chain is built from TRBV29-1 and TRBJ2-1; the match to TRBD2 covers 7 bases. The V segment lost 5 bases and the J segment 9 bases; nucleotides outside the gene matches: 4. The CDR3 sequence is 11 residues long. CDR1 SQVTM and CDR2 ANQGSEA come from the germline V gene. Here the CDR3 DNA reads TGCAGCGTTACGCGACTAGCTGAGCAGTTCTTC. This gives the protein CSVTRLAEQFF.

The chain links TRBV5-1 to TRBJ2-1; 11 bases are shared with TRBD2. Looked up from germline, CDR1 is SGHRS and CDR2 is YFSETQ. The junction had 10 bases not matched to a gene; V was cut back by 1 base and J by 4 bases. The length of the CDR3 is 18 residues. CDR3 sequence: CASSLQLAGDPPYNEQFF. The CDR3 DNA follows: TGCGCCAGCAGCTTGCAACTAGCGGGAGACCCCCCTTACAATGAGCAGTTCTTC.

This rearrangement joins TRBV7-2 to TRBJ1-1, with TRBD1 matching 9 bases. The J segment lost 5 bases and the V segment lost 5 bases, leaving 6 bases of the junction unmatched. Germline V gives CDR1 SGHTA, CDR2 FQGNSA. The CDR3 is made up of 14 amino acids. CDR3 loop: CASSPRQGGTEAFF. The CDR3 DNA reads TGTGCCAGCAGCCCCCGACAGGGGGGGACTGAAGCTTTCTTT.

V is TRBV9 and J is TRBJ1-1; a possible D gene is TRBD1 (6 bases). There are 14 residues in the CDR3. The ends were cut back, 3 bases at V and 0 bases at J, with 9 bases in the middle. Per germline, CDR1 SGDLS and CDR2 YYNGEE. DNA for the CDR3: TGTGCCAGCAGCGAGGGACAACTGAACACTGAAGCTTTCTTT. Encoded protein: CASSEGQLNTEAFF.

This chain joins TRBV6-5 and TRBJ1-1; D possibly corresponds to TRBD1 (6 bases). Trimming took off 6 bases at V and 1 base at J, with 15 bases between the two ends. The CDR3 loop spans 15 amino acids. Germline assignment: CDR1 MNHEY and CDR2 SVGAGI. As DNA, the CDR3 is TGTGCCAGCAGCCTGGGGGGACAATCGAACACTGAAGCTTTCTTT. The encoded protein is CASSLGGQSNTEAFF.

V usage is TRBV5-8 and J usage is TRBJ1-3, with 7 positions matching TRBD1. With V trimmed by 4 bases and J by 2 bases, 6 bases remained unmatched. This CDR3 comprises 15 residues. Germline lookup yields CDR1 SGHTS and CDR2 YDEGEE. The CDR3 DNA sequence: TGTGCCAGCAGCGCCGGACAGGCCCCTGGAAACACCATATATTTT. Amino acid sequence: CASSAGQAPGNTIYF.

The chain joins TRBV11-2 to TRBJ2-2, with TRBD2 identical over 9 bases. The CDR3 loop spans 15 amino acids. CDR1 is SGHAT and CDR2 is FQNNGV in the germline V gene. V lost 3 bases to trimming and J lost 5 bases; unmatched junction nucleotides: 4. CDR3 coding DNA: TGTGCCAGCAGCTTGGGACTAGCTGATACCGGGGAGCTGTTTTTT. This gives the protein CASSLGLADTGELFF.

The chain employs TRBV28 and TRBJ1-2; maybe TRBD1 (5 bases). Germline CDR1 is MDHEN and CDR2 is SYDVKM. The V end was cut by 6 bases, the J end by 7 bases, with 21 bases between. The length of the CDR3 is 15 residues. CDR3 protein: CASSLTRDAVSGYTF. CDR3 nucleotide sequence: TGTGCCAGCAGCCTTACCAGGGACGCGGTCTCTGGCTACACCTTC.

The CDR3 DNA reads TGTGCCAGCAGCCCCGCTTTAGGGGAGGTCTACGAGCAGTACTTC. Protein product: CASSPALGEVYEQYF. The chain uses TRBV6-5 and TRBJ2-7; possible D gene TRBD2, 6 bases. V was shortened by 6 bases and J by 3 bases, with 18 bases between the two germline ends. CDR1 MNHEY and CDR2 SVGAGI come from the germline V gene. The length of the CDR3 is 15 residues.

V is TRBV19 and J is TRBJ2-7, with 13 bases matching TRBD2. The ends lost 6 bases at V and 7 bases at J; junction bases unmatched: 9. CDR3 size: 15 residues. Germline V lookup: CDR1 LNHDA, CDR2 SQIVND (reference sequence). The CDR3 here is CASRPTSGGAQEQYF. The CDR3 DNA reads as TGTGCCAGTAGACCTACTAGCGGGGGGGCCCAGGAGCAGTACTTC. The variable domain in full, completed from reference TRBV19 and TRBJ2-7, reads DGGITQSPKYLFRKEGQNVTLSCEQNLNHDAMYWYRQDPGQGLRLIYYSQIVNDFQKGDIAEGYSVSREKKESFPLTVTSAQKNPTAFYLCASRPTSGGAQEQYFGPGTRLTVT.

This clone was seen a single time. This rearrangement joins TRBV6-5 to TRBJ2-7; unclear D gene. Deletions cut 6 bases from V and 4 bases from J, with 10 bases between. The CDR3 runs 12 residues. Germline CDR1 and CDR2: MNHEY and SVGAGI. The CDR3 here is CASSTPGYEQYF. In DNA form, the CDR3 reads TGTGCCAGCAGCACCCCGGGTTACGAGCAGTACTTC.

This chain joins TRBV7-9 and TRBJ1-1; D ambiguous. CDR1 is SEHNR and CDR2 is FQNEAQ in the germline V gene (reference sequence). The V end lost 1 base, the J end lost 5 bases, and 11 bases lay between the germline ends. The CDR3 length is 14 residues. The CDR3 DNA is TGTGCCAGCAGCTTAGGTTCCGGGGTGACTGAAGCTTTCTTT. This sequence encodes CASSLGSGVTEAFF.

The chain recombines TRBV7-2 with TRBJ1-2; D is unresolved. With 1 base removed from V and 4 bases from J, the gap between germline ends came to 7 bases. Germline lookup yields CDR1 SGHTA and CDR2 FQGNSA. The CDR3 runs to 13 residues. The CDR3 is CASSLGLGYGYTF. The CDR3 nucleotides read TGTGCCAGCAGCTTAGGGCTCGGCTATGGCTACACCTTC.

This sequence joins TRBV7-3 and TRBJ2-4, with 7 bases matching TRBD2. Trimming took 1 base from V and 4 from J; bases not matched to a gene: 1. The CDR3 is 14 residues long. Germline loops: CDR1 SGHTA, CDR2 FQGTGA. Here the CDR3 DNA reads TGTGCCAGCAGCTTAATGGGGGGGAAAAACATTCAGTACTTC. This translates into CASSLMGGKNIQYF.

This rearrangement joins TRBV18 to TRBJ1-4; D gene uncertain. Germline values: CDR1 KGHSH, CDR2 LQKENI. The CDR3 length is 13 residues. The ends were cut back, 1 base at V and 6 bases at J, with 6 bases in the middle. The CDR3 sequence is CASSPRGYEKLFF. CDR3 DNA: TGTGCCAGCTCACCACGGGGTTATGAAAAACTGTTTTTT. Together with reference TRBV18 and TRBJ1-4, the CDR3 gives the full variable domain: NAGVMQNPRHLVRRRGQEARLRCSPMKGHSHVYWYRQLPEEGLKFMVYLQKENIIDESGMPKERFSAEFPKEGPSILRIQQVVRGDSAAYFCASSPRGYEKLFFGSGTQLSVL.

The V gene is TRBV7-2, the J gene TRBJ2-3; a weak D match, TRBD1 (5 bases). Trimming stripped 1 base from V and 8 bases from J, with 25 bases between. Germline CDR1 is SGHTA and CDR2 is FQGNSA. This CDR3 is 18 amino acids long. CDR3 coding DNA: TGTGCCAGCAGCTTAGTGGGTACAGGTATCTCATCCAGAGGTACGCAGTATTTT. This encodes CASSLVGTGISSRGTQYF.

The chain combines TRBV27 with TRBJ2-7, with 13 positions matching TRBD2. CDR1 and CDR2 from the germline V gene are MNHEY and SMNVEV (reference sequence). The CDR3 runs 14 residues. V was clipped by 6 bases and J by 6 bases; unmatched bases: 5. The CDR3 region is CASSTGTSGTEQYF. The CDR3 DNA is TGTGCCAGCAGCACCGGGACTAGCGGGACCGAGCAGTACTTC.

The rearrangement joins TRBV7-8 to TRBJ1-1; the match to TRBD1 covers 7 bases. J was trimmed by 1 base and V by 1 base; bases with no gene match: 3. The CDR3 is 15 residues long. The germline V gene has CDR1 SGHVS and CDR2 FQNEAQ. CDR3: CASSLGAGGNTEAFF. CDR3 coding DNA: TGTGCCAGCAGCTTAGGTGCAGGGGGGAACACTGAAGCTTTCTTT.

V and J are TRBV29-1 and TRBJ1-1; D ambiguous. V was trimmed by 4 bases and J by 5 bases, leaving 14 bases between them. Per germline, CDR1 SQVTM and CDR2 ANQGSEA. This CDR3 is 13 amino acids long. Here the CDR3 DNA reads TGCAGCGTTGCCCAGCCCATGGGGACTGAAGCTTTCTTT. Its protein product is CSVAQPMGTEAFF.

The CDR3 reads CASSFVGTQGAGYTF. The CDR3 nucleotides read TGTGCCAGCAGCTTTGTGGGTACTCAGGGGGCTGGCTACACCTTC. The V gene is TRBV7-2, the J gene TRBJ1-2; TRBD1 matches at 8 bases. V trimming: 3 bases; J trimming: 7 bases; junction bases outside the gene matches: 10. There are 15 residues in the CDR3. Germline CDR1 reads SGHTA; CDR2 reads FQGNSA. Combining the CDR3 with reference TRBV7-2 and TRBJ1-2 gives the whole variable domain GAGVSQSPSNKVTEKGKDVELRCDPISGHTALYWYRQSLGQGLEFLIYFQGNSAPDKSGLPSDRFSAERTGGSVSTLTIQRTQQEDSAVYLCASSFVGTQGAGYTFGSGTRLTVV.

The table lists this clone with a count of one. The chain is built from TRBV18 and TRBJ1-6; D gene unclear. From germline, CDR1 is KGHSH and CDR2 LQKENI. V was clipped by 6 bases and J by 13 bases, with 13 bases between them. The CDR3 has 12 residues. The CDR3 here is CASSRTNSPLHF. The CDR3, as DNA: TGTGCCAGCTCGCGAACGAATAGCCCCCTCCACTTT.

V usage is TRBV27 and J usage is TRBJ2-7, with a tentative D call TRBD2 (5 bases). The CDR3 has 16 residues. CDR1 and CDR2 from the germline V gene are MNHEY and SMNVEV (reference sequence). Trimming removed 0 bases from V and 4 bases from J, with 16 bases in between. The CDR3 loop reads CASSLSPHSGKYEQYF. The CDR3 coding sequence is TGTGCCAGCAGTTTATCACCCCACAGCGGAAAGTACGAGCAGTACTTC.

The chain recombines TRBV9 with TRBJ1-4; maybe TRBD1 (6 bases). The CDR3 is 15 amino acids. Germline V gene lookup returns CDR1 SGDLS and CDR2 YYNGEE. V lost 4 bases and J 4 bases, leaving 14 bases between the germline ends. This CDR3 is CASSTPQGGNEKLFF. The CDR3 DNA is TGTGCCAGCAGCACCCCACAGGGTGGTAATGAAAAACTGTTTTTT.

The V and J genes are TRBV7-2 and TRBJ2-7; no clear D. Per the germline V gene, CDR1 is SGHTA and CDR2 is FQGNSA. CDR3 length: 12 amino acids. The V end lost 5 bases, the J end lost 3 bases, and 8 bases lay between the germline ends. The DNA for the CDR3 is TGTGCCAGCAGCCCGTCGGGCTACGAGCAGTACTTC. Amino acid sequence: CASSPSGYEQYF. Together with reference TRBV7-2 and TRBJ2-7, the CDR3 gives the full variable domain: GAGVSQSPSNKVTEKGKDVELRCDPISGHTALYWYRQSLGQGLEFLIYFQGNSAPDKSGLPSDRFSAERTGGSVSTLTIQRTQQEDSAVYLCASSPSGYEQYFGPGTRLTVT.

The V call is TRBV19, the J call TRBJ1-5; TRBD1 might be the D (6 bases). CDR1 and CDR2 from the germline V gene are LNHDA and SQIVND (reference sequence). Trimming left V 3 bases short and J 4 bases short, with 13 bases between. The CDR3 is made up of 15 amino acids. The CDR3 sequence is CASSIQGKGNQPQHF. CDR3 nucleotide sequence: TGTGCCAGTAGTATTCAGGGGAAAGGGAATCAGCCCCAGCATTTT.